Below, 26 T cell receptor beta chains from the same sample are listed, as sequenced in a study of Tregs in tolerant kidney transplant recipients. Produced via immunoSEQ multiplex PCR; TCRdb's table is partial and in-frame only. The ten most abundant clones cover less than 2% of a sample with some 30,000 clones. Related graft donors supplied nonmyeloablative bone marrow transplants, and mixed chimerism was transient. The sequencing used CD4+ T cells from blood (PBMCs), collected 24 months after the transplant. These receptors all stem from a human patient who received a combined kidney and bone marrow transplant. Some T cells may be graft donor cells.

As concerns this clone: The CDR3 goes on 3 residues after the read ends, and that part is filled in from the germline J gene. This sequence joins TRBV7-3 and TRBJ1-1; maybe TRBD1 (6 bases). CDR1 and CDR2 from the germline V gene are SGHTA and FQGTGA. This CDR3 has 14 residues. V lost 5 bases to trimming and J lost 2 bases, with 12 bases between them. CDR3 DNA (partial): TGTGCCAGCAGCCCGGCAGGGGCTAACACTGAA. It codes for CASSPAGANTE. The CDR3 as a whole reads CASSPAGANTEAFF.

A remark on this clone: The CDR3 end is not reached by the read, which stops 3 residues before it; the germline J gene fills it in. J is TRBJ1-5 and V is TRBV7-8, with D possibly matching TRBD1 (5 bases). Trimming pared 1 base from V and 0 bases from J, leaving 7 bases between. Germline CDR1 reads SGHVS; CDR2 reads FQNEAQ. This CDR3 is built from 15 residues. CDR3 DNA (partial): TGTGCCAGCAGCTTAGGACAGAATAGCAATCAGCCC. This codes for CASSLGQNSNQP. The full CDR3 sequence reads CASSLGQNSNQPQHF.

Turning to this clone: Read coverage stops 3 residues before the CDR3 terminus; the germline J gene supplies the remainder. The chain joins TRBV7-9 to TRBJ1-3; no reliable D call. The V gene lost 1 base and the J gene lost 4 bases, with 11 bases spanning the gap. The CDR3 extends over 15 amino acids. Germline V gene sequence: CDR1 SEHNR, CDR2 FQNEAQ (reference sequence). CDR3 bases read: TGTGCCAGCAGCTTAGGGGCTTCGAGCGGAAACACC. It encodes CASSLGASSGNT. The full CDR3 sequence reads CASSLGASSGNTIYF.

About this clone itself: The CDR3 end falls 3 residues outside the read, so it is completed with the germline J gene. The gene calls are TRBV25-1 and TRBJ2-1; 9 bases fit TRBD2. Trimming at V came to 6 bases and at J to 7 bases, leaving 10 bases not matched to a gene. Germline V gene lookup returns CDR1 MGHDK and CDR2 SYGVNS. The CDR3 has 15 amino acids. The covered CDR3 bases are TGTGCCAGCAGCGTGCATAGCGGGAGAATGAATGAG. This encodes CASSVHSGRMNE. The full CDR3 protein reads CASSVHSGRMNEQFF.

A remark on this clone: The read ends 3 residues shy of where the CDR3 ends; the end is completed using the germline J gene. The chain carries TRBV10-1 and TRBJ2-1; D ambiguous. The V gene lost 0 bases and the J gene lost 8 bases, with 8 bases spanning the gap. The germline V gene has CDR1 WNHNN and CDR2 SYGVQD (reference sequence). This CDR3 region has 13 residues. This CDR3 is CASSESGRDEQFF. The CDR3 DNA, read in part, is TGCGCCAGCAGTGAGTCGGGCAGAGATGAG.

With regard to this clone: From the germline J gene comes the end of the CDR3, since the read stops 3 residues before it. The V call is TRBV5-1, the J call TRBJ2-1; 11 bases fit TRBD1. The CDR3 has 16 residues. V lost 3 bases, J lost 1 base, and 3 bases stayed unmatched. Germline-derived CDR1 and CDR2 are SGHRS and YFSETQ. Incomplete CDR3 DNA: TGCGCCAGCAGCTCCGGGACAGGGGGATCCTACAATGAG. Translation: CASSSGTGGSYNE. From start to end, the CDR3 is CASSSGTGGSYNEQFF.

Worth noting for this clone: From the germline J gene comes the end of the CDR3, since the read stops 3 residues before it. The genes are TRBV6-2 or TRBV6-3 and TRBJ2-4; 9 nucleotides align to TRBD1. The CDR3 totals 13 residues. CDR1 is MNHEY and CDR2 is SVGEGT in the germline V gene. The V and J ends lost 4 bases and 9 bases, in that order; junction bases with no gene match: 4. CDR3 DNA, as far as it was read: TGTGCCAGCAGTTCCCGACAGGGGGGCATT. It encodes CASSSRQGGI. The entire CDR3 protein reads CASSSRQGGIQYF.

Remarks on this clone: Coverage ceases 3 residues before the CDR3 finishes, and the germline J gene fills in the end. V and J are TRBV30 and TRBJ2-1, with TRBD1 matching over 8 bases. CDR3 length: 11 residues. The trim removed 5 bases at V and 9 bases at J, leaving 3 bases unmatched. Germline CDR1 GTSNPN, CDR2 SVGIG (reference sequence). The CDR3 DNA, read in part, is TGTGCCTGGTCAGGGGGCGGTGAG. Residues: CAWSGGGE. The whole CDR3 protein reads CAWSGGGEQFF.

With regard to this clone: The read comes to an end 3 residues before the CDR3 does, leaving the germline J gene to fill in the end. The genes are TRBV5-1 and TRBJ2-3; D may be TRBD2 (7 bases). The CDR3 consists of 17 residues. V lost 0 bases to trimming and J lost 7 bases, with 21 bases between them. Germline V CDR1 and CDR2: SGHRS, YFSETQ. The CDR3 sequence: CASSLAPGGRGGNTQYF. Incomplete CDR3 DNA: TGCGCCAGCAGCTTGGCGCCGGGGGGCCGGGGTGGGAATACG.

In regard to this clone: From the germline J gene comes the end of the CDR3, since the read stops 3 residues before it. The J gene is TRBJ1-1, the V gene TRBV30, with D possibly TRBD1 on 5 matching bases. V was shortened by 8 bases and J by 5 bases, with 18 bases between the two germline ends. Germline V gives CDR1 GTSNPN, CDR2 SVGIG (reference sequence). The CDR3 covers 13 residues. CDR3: CARVRVGATEAFF. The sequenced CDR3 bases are TGTGCCAGGGTACGGGTAGGGGCGACTGAA.

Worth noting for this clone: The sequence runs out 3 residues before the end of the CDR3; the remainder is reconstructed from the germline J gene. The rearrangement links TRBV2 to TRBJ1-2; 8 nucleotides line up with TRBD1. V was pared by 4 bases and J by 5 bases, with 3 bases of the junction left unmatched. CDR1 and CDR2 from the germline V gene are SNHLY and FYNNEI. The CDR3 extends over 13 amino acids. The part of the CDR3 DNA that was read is TGTGCCAGCAGTGTAACAGGGGGGTATGGC. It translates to CASSVTGGYG. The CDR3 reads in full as CASSVTGGYGYTF.

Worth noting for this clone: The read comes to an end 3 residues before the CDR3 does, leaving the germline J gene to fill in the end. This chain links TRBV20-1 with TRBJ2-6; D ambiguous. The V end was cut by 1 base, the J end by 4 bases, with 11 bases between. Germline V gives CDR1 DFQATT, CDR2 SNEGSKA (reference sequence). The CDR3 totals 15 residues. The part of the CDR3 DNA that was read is TGCAGTGCTAGAGTTTCGGTTCCCGGGGCCAACGTC. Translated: CSARVSVPGANV. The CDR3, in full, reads CSARVSVPGANVLTF.

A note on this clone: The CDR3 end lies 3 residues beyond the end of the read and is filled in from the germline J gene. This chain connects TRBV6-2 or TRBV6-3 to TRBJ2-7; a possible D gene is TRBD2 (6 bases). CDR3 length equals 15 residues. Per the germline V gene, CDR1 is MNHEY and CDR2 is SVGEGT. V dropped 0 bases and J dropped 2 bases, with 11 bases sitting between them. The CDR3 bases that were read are TGTGCCAGCAGTTACTCGGCGGGGCATGCCTACGAG. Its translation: CASSYSAGHAYE. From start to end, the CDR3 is CASSYSAGHAYEQYF.

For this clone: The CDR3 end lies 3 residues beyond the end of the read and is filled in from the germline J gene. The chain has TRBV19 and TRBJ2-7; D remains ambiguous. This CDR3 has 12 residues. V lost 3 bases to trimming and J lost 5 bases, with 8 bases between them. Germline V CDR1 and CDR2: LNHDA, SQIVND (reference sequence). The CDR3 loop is CASSIMGHEQYF. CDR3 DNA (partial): TGTGCCAGTAGTATTATGGGCCACGAG.

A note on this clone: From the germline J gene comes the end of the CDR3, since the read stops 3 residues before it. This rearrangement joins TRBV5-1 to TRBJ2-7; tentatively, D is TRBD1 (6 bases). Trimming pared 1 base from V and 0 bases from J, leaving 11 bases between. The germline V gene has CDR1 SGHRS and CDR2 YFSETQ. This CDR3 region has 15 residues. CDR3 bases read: TGCGCCAGCAGCTTGATGGGGGCCCCCTCCTACGAG. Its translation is CASSLMGAPSYE. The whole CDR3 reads CASSLMGAPSYEQYF.

The CDR3: CASNSDYWDEQFF. The part of the CDR3 DNA that was read is TGTGCCAGCAATTCGGACTATTGGGATGAG. The chain couples TRBV7-2 to TRBJ2-1; D might be TRBD2 (6 bases). The read terminates 3 residues ahead of where the CDR3 ends, so the germline J gene completes it. Germline V gene data show CDR1 as SGHTA and CDR2 as FQGNSA. Trimming took off 7 bases at V and 8 bases at J, with 15 bases between the two ends. The CDR3 totals 13 residues.

Partial CDR3 DNA: TGTGCCAGTAGTGCAGGGGCTGGCAATCAGCCC. Translated: CASSAGAGNQP. The full-length CDR3 reads as CASSAGAGNQPQHF. V usage is TRBV19 and J usage is TRBJ1-5; TRBD1 might be the D (6 bases). Read data end 3 residues before the CDR3 end; the end is taken from the germline J gene. CDR1 is LNHDA and CDR2 is SQIVND in the germline V gene (reference sequence). The V and J ends lost 5 bases and 2 bases respectively, with 10 bases between them. The CDR3 length is 14 residues.

The CDR3 region is CASRGTGNQPQHF. The DNA read from the CDR3 is TGTGCCAGCAGAGGGACAGGCAATCAGCCC. The genes are TRBV2 and TRBJ1-5; 7 nucleotides line up with TRBD1. The sequenced fragment ends 3 residues before the CDR3 boundary, so the rest is inferred from the germline J gene. V trimming: 6 bases; J trimming: 2 bases; junction bases outside the gene matches: 1. Per germline, CDR1 SNHLY and CDR2 FYNNEI. The CDR3 consists of 13 residues.

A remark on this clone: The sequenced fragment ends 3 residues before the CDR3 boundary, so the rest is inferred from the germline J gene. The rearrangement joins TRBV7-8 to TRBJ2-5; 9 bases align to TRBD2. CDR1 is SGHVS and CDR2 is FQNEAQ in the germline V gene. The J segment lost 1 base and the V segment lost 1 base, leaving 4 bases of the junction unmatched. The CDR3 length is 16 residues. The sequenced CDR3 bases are TGTGCCAGCAGCTTAGTATCTAGCGGGATCCAAGAGACC. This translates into CASSLVSSGIQET. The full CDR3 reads CASSLVSSGIQETQYF.

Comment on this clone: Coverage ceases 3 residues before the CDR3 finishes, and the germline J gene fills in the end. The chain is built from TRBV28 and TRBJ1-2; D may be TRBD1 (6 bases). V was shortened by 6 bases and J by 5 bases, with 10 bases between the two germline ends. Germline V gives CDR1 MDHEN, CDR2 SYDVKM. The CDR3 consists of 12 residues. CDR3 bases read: TGTGCCAGCAGCGGACAGCGATATGGC. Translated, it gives CASSGQRYG. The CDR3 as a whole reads CASSGQRYGYTF.

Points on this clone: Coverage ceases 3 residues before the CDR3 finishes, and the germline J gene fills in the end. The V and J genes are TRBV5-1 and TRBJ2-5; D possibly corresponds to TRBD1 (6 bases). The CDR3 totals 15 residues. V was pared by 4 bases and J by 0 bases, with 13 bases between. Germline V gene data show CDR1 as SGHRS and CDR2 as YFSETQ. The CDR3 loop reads CASSLAGTNQETQYF. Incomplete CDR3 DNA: TGCGCCAGCAGCCTAGCAGGGACAAACCAAGAGACC.

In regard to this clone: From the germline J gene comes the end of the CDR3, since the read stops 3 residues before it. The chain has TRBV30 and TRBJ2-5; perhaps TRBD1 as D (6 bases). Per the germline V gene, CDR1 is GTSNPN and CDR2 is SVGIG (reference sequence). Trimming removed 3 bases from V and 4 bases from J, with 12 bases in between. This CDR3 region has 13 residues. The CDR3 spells CAWSPGQLETQYF. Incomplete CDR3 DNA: TGTGCCTGGAGCCCCGGACAGCTAGAGACC.

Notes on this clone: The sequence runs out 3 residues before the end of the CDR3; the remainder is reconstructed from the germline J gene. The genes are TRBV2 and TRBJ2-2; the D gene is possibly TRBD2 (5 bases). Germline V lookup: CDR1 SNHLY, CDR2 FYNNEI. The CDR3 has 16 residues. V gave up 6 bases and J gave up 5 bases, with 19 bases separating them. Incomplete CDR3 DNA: TGTGCCAGCAGCCCCCTAGCCAAAGTCGTAACCGGGGAG. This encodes CASSPLAKVVTGE. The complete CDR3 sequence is CASSPLAKVVTGELFF. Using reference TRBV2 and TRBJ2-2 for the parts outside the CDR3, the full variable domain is EPEVTQTPSHQVTQMGQEVILRCVPISNHLYFYWYRQILGQKVEFLVSFYNNEISEKSEIFDDQFSVERPDGSNFTLKIRSTKLEDSAMYFCASSPLAKVVTGELFFGEGSRLTVL.

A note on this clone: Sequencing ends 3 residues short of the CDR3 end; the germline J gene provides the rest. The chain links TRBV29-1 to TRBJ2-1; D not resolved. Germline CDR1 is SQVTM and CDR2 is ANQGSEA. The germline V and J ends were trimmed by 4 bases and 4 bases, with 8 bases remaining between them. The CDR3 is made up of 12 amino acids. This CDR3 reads CSVGPRYNEQFF. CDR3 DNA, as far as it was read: TGCAGCGTTGGCCCTAGATACAATGAG.

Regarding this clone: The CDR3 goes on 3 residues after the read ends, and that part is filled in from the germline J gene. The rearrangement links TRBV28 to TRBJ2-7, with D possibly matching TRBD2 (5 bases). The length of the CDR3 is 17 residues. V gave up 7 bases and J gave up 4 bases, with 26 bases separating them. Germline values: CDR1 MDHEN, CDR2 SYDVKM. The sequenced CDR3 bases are TGTGCCAGCATGGAGCAAGTCCTAGCCAACCCCTGGTACGAG. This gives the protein CASMEQVLANPWYE. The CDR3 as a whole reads CASMEQVLANPWYEQYF.

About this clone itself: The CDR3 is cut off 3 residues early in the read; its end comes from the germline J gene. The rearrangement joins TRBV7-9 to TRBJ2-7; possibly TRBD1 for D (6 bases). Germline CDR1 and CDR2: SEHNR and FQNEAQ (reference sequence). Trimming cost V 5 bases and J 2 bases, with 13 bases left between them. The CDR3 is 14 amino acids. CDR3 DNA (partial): TGTGCCAGCAGCCTCGACAGGTACACCTACGAG. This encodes CASSLDRYTYE. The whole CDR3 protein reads CASSLDRYTYEQYF.